The T cell receptor beta chain described here comes from a study of post-analysis software for immune sequencing data. Study observations and caveats: TRBV5-6, TRBV5-1 and TRBV20-1 belonged to a set of roughly five TRBV segments that were more frequent in patients than controls.

This clonotype was detected only a few times. Its antigen remains unidentified. Unique molecular identifiers tagged the TCR beta cDNA libraries. TCRdb ran MiXCR on the PCR reads and lists one entry per CDR3 protein. The data show about half a million distinct CDR3 sequences, 30% to 40% seen once. The germline CDR1 and CDR2 sequences are MNHEY and SVGAGI. The CDR3 is 15 residues long. V lost 6 bases, J lost 0 bases, and 14 bases lay in between. Sample: blood. The rearrangement links TRBV6-5 to TRBJ1-2; D gene unclear. The origin of this receptor is a girl between 2 and 17 years old with multiple sclerosis. The CDR3 spells CASSPPGIANYGYTF. For the CDR3, the DNA is TGTGCCAGCAGCCCCCCCGGGATCGCTAACTATGGCTACACCTTC.